Below, 27 T cell receptor beta chains from the same sample are listed, as sequenced in a study of early T cells in non-severe SARS-CoV-2 infection. TCRdb passed the 5' RACE reads through MiXCR, listing each CDR3 protein once. The table includes around 61,000 distinct CDR3 sequences, roughly 13% detected once. Specimen: whole blood. The source of these receptors is an adult who was a healthcare worker with PCR-confirmed SARS-CoV-2 infection or an uninfected control (not recorded which).

This clonotype has ten or more counts. V usage is TRBV3-1 and J usage is TRBJ1-3, with 8 bases matching TRBD1. Germline trimming cut 1 base from V and 1 base from J; bases unmatched to any gene: 3. The CDR3 has 16 amino acids. The V gene's germline CDR1 is LGHDT and CDR2 YNNKEL (reference sequence). This CDR3 is CASSQGTGISGNTIYF. The CDR3 region has the DNA TGTGCCAGCAGCCAAGGGACAGGGATTTCTGGAAACACCATATATTTT.

V is TRBV12-3 or TRBV12-4 and J is TRBJ2-5; TRBD1 agrees at 7 bases. This CDR3 has 13 residues. After removal of 6 bases from V and 7 bases from J, the junction contained 8 bases not matched to a gene. CDR3 DNA: TGTGCCAGCAGCCCCGACAGGGCGGGGACCCAGTACTTC. It codes for CASSPDRAGTQYF.

At least ten counts were recorded for this clonotype. As DNA, the CDR3 is TGCGCCAGCAGATCTGGGGAATCCTACAATGAGCAGTTCTTC. It codes for CASRSGESYNEQFF. The gene calls are TRBV5-1 and TRBJ2-1; D remains ambiguous. This CDR3 contains 14 residues. Trimming removed 5 bases at V and 1 base at J, with 10 bases between. CDR1 is SGHRS and CDR2 is YFSETQ in the germline V gene. The full variable domain, in which reference TRBV5-1 and TRBJ2-1 provide the parts outside the CDR3, is KAGVTQTPRYLIKTRGQQVTLSCSPISGHRSVSWYQQTPGQGLQFLFEYFSETQRNKGNFPGRFSGRQFSNSRSEMNVSTLELGDSALYLCASRSGESYNEQFFGPGTRLTVL.

This clonotype was counted ten times or more. The V call is TRBV18, the J call TRBJ1-5; D is perhaps TRBD1 (6 bases). The V gene lost 4 bases and the J gene lost 4 bases, with 14 bases spanning the gap. CDR1 is KGHSH and CDR2 is LQKENI in the germline V gene. The CDR3 has 15 amino acids. The CDR3 loop reads CASSQGQKTNQPQHF. CDR3 bases: TGTGCCAGCTCACAAGGACAGAAAACTAATCAGCCCCAGCATTTT.

In its sample, this clonotype was seen many times. This chain connects TRBV7-6 to TRBJ1-6; a weak D match, TRBD1 (5 bases). From germline, CDR1 is SGHVS and CDR2 FNYEAQ. V was pared by 4 bases and J by 0 bases, with 10 bases between. The CDR3 is 16 residues long. As DNA, the CDR3 is TGTGCCAGCAGCTCCTGGGACCGCTCCTATAATTCACCCCTCCACTTT. Translated: CASSSWDRSYNSPLHF.

The rearrangement uses TRBV3-1 and TRBJ2-1; tentatively, D is TRBD2 (6 bases). V was pared by 0 bases and J by 5 bases, with 17 bases between. CDR3 length: 17 amino acids. Germline V lookup: CDR1 LGHDT, CDR2 YNNKEL (reference sequence). Here the CDR3 reads CASSQDIGGSLHNEQFF. The CDR3 region has the DNA TGTGCCAGCAGCCAAGATATTGGAGGGAGCTTACACAATGAGCAGTTCTTC.

This clonotype came up many times. V and J are TRBV5-6 and TRBJ2-4; 11 bases are shared with TRBD2. This CDR3 contains 15 residues. CDR1 SGHDT and CDR2 YYEEEE come from the germline V gene. After removal of 2 bases from V and 3 bases from J, the junction contained 1 base not matched to a gene. The CDR3 region has the DNA TGTGCCAGCAGCTTACTAGCGGGAGACAAAAACATTCAGTACTTC. Encoded protein: CASSLLAGDKNIQYF.

To note about this clonotype: This clone may be a read error of a much larger clone one base away. The chain uses TRBV10-2 and TRBJ2-6; 8 bases line up with TRBD1. The CDR3 totals 17 residues. The germline V gene has CDR1 WSHSY and CDR2 SAAADI. J lost 0 bases, V lost 5 bases, and 6 bases had no gene match. CDR3 amino acids: CASSRQGLVSGANVLTF. The CDR3 DNA reads as TGCGCCAGCAGTAGACAGGGGCTGGTCTCTGGGGCCAACGTCCTGACTTTC.

This chain connects TRBV7-3 to TRBJ2-7; TRBD2 might be the D (5 bases). The length of the CDR3 is 13 residues. CDR1 is SGHTA, CDR2 FQGTGA, per germline. The ends were cut back, 5 bases at V and 7 bases at J, with 15 bases in the middle. The CDR3 reads CASSPGLPGEQYF. Written as DNA, the CDR3 is TGTGCCAGCAGCCCCGGACTCCCGGGGGAGCAGTACTTC.

In its sample, this clonotype was seen many times. The rearrangement links TRBV7-9 to TRBJ2-7; TRBD2 might be the D (5 bases). The CDR3 spans 12 residues. From germline, CDR1 is SEHNR and CDR2 FQNEAQ (reference sequence). Trimming pared 4 bases from V and 7 bases from J, leaving 11 bases between. This chain's CDR3 is CASSSPGEEQYF. The CDR3, as DNA: TGTGCCAGCAGCTCCCCCGGGGAGGAGCAGTACTTC.

This clonotype was found many times. The rearrangement joins TRBV7-9 to TRBJ2-1, with D perhaps being TRBD1 or TRBD2 (5 bases each). Trimming pared 7 bases from V and 14 bases from J, leaving 15 bases between. This CDR3 is built from 11 residues. In germline, CDR1 is SEHNR, CDR2 FQNEAQ (reference sequence). The DNA for the CDR3 is TGTGCCAGCACCATCGGGGCCGTCGAGTTCTTC. Amino acid sequence: CASTIGAVEFF.

This clonotype came up a few times. The chain has TRBV6-5 and TRBJ2-1; D not resolved. Deletions cut 4 bases from V and 5 bases from J, with 18 bases between. The CDR3 has 16 residues. From germline, CDR1 is MNHEY and CDR2 SVGAGI. CDR3 loop: CASSSSLAAHNNEQFF. CDR3 sequence (DNA): TGTGCCAGCAGTTCGTCCCTTGCGGCACATAACAATGAGCAGTTCTTC.

This sequence joins TRBV29-1 and TRBJ2-1; 9 nucleotides line up with TRBD1. The trim removed 8 bases at V and 8 bases at J, leaving 7 bases unmatched. CDR3 length: 12 amino acids. Germline CDR1 and CDR2: SQVTM and ANQGSEA. DNA of the CDR3: TGCAGCTCAAGGACAGGGGTCGATGAGCAGTTCTTC. It codes for CSSRTGVDEQFF.

This clonotype was seen many times. This chain uses TRBV20-1 with TRBJ2-3, with D possibly being TRBD2 (5 bases). The CDR3 is 13 residues long. The germline V gene encodes CDR1 DFQATT and CDR2 SNEGSKA (reference sequence). V lost 6 bases, J lost 5 bases, and 15 bases lay in between. CDR3 DNA sequence: TGCAGTGCCCTGGTGGAGGTAGTAGATACGCAGTATTTT. It translates to CSALVEVVDTQYF.

This clonotype has just one count. The chain is built from TRBV11-2 and TRBJ2-5; TRBD1 matches at 9 bases. The CDR3 has 18 residues. V dropped 3 bases and J dropped 5; count of bases not matched to a gene: 16. Germline lookup yields CDR1 SGHAT and CDR2 FQNNGV. The CDR3, as DNA: TGTGCCAGCAGCTTTCGACCTACTAGACAGGGGGTAGGTGAGACCCAGTACTTC. Its protein product is CASSFRPTRQGVGETQYF.

This clonotype was detected only a few times. The chain employs TRBV28 and TRBJ1-6; TRBD1 agrees at 12 bases. CDR3 length: 16 residues. V lost 6 bases, J lost 9 bases, and 9 bases stayed unmatched. The V gene's germline CDR1 is MDHEN and CDR2 SYDVKM. The CDR3 here is CASSRVRDRGRSPLHF. The CDR3 bases are TGTGCCAGCAGCCGAGTTAGGGACAGGGGGCGTTCACCCCTCCACTTT.

This clonotype was recorded many times. This chain links TRBV29-1 with TRBJ2-3, with D possibly being TRBD2 (6 bases). Germline CDR1 and CDR2: SQVTM and ANQGSEA. This CDR3 has 12 residues. Trimming left V 5 bases short and J 2 bases short, with 8 bases between. The CDR3 DNA reads TGCAGCGTTCGGGGGATCACAGATACGCAGTATTTT. It translates to CSVRGITDTQYF.

This clonotype was observed a handful of times. The rearrangement joins TRBV6-5 to TRBJ2-5; 7 bases agree with TRBD2. Trimming removed 11 bases from V and 4 bases from J; junction bases left unmatched: 10. Germline V CDR1 and CDR2: MNHEY, SVGAGI. The CDR3 covers 13 residues. The CDR3: CAAGEGRAETQYF. The CDR3, as DNA: TGTGCCGCGGGGGAGGGAAGGGCAGAGACCCAGTACTTC.

Turning to this clonotype: One end of the junction does not line up with germline, which may come from a read error. The chain joins TRBV2 to TRBJ2-7; D is uncertain. Germline CDR1 SNHLY, CDR2 FYNNEI. This CDR3 has 12 residues. The CDR3 protein is CASSLALGEQHF. In DNA, the CDR3 is TGTGCCAGCAGCCTGGCTCTGGGCGAGCAGCACTTC.

This clonotype was detected many times. The chain joins TRBV5-1 to TRBJ2-1; 10 bases agree with TRBD2. J gave up 2 bases and V 7 bases, and 24 bases lay outside the gene matches. From germline, CDR1 is SGHRS and CDR2 YFSETQ. The CDR3 contains 21 residues. The CDR3: CASGSPGGASGGLLPYNEQFF. CDR3 nucleotide sequence: TGCGCCAGCGGGTCCCCGGGAGGGGCTAGCGGGGGCCTATTACCCTACAATGAGCAGTTCTTC. The variable domain in full, with the rest retrieved from reference TRBV5-1 and TRBJ2-1, is KAGVTQTPRYLIKTRGQQVTLSCSPISGHRSVSWYQQTPGQGLQFLFEYFSETQRNKGNFPGRFSGRQFSNSRSEMNVSTLELGDSALYLCASGSPGGASGGLLPYNEQFFGPGTRLTVL.

This clonotype was seen repeatedly, ten times or more. The chain carries TRBV6-6 and TRBJ1-1, with a tentative D call TRBD1 (6 bases). Trimming removed 8 bases from V and 2 bases from J, with 18 bases in between. Germline V gene lookup returns CDR1 MNHNY and CDR2 SVGAGI (reference sequence). This CDR3 has 15 amino acids. CDR3 sequence: CASFVGGRGNTEAFF. DNA of the CDR3: TGTGCCAGCTTCGTCGGGGGGCGAGGTAACACTGAAGCTTTCTTT.

This clonotype was counted ten times or more. The chain joins TRBV29-1 to TRBJ1-1, with 7 nucleotides matching TRBD1. Trimming cost V 6 bases and J 0 bases; bases outside gene matches: 7. Germline V gene data show CDR1 as SQVTM and CDR2 as ANQGSEA. The CDR3 consists of 14 residues. Here the CDR3 DNA reads TGCAGCGTACGGACAGGTACCTTGAACACTGAAGCTTTCTTT. Protein: CSVRTGTLNTEAFF.

The rearrangement joins TRBV20-1 to TRBJ2-1; 12 bases are a match to TRBD2. The CDR3 runs 14 residues. Germline values: CDR1 DFQATT, CDR2 SNEGSKA (reference sequence). The junction had 1 base not matched to a gene; V was cut back by 6 bases and J by 1 base. The CDR3 loop reads CSALAGGSYNEQFF. In nucleotides, the CDR3 is TGCAGTGCCCTAGCGGGAGGGTCCTACAATGAGCAGTTCTTC.

The V gene is TRBV29-1, the J gene TRBJ1-1, with 7 nucleotides matching TRBD1. Per the germline V gene, CDR1 is SQVTM and CDR2 is ANQGSEA. The J segment lost 2 bases and the V segment lost 7 bases, leaving 4 bases of the junction unmatched. The CDR3 totals 12 residues. This CDR3 reads CSARTGNTEAFF. Here the CDR3 DNA reads TGCAGCGCACGGACAGGAAACACTGAAGCTTTCTTT.

This clonotype was detected many times. The chain carries TRBV14 and TRBJ2-1; unclear D gene. The CDR3 totals 12 residues. The germline V and J ends were trimmed by 1 base and 9 bases, with 7 bases remaining between them. Per the germline V gene, CDR1 is SGHDN and CDR2 is FVKESK. CDR3 DNA: TGTGCCAGCAGCCAAGGGGGAATTGAGCAGTTCTTC. As protein: CASSQGGIEQFF. Variable domain in full (rest from reference TRBV14 and TRBJ2-1): EAGVTQFPSHSVIEKGQTVTLRCDPISGHDNLYWYRRVMGKEIKFLLHFVKESKQDESGMPNNRFLAERTGGTYSTLKVQPAELEDSGVYFCASSQGGIEQFFGPGTRLTVL.

The V call is TRBV29-1, the J call TRBJ1-3, with TRBD1 as a possible D gene (5 bases). The CDR3 totals 12 residues. The V end lost 6 bases, the J end lost 2 bases, and 8 bases lay between the germline ends. Germline CDR1 SQVTM, CDR2 ANQGSEA. CDR3 DNA sequence: TGCAGCGTCACGGGACCTGGAAACACCATATATTTT. Protein: CSVTGPGNTIYF.

This clonotype turned up a few times. The chain has TRBV5-1 and TRBJ2-7; D might be TRBD2 (6 bases). Germline V gives CDR1 SGHRS, CDR2 YFSETQ. The CDR3 loop spans 15 amino acids. V lost 0 bases and J lost 7, with 17 bases in between. The CDR3 spells CASSLVGSSAGEQYF. The CDR3 DNA reads TGCGCCAGCAGCTTGGTCGGGTCGTCGGCGGGGGAGCAGTACTTC.